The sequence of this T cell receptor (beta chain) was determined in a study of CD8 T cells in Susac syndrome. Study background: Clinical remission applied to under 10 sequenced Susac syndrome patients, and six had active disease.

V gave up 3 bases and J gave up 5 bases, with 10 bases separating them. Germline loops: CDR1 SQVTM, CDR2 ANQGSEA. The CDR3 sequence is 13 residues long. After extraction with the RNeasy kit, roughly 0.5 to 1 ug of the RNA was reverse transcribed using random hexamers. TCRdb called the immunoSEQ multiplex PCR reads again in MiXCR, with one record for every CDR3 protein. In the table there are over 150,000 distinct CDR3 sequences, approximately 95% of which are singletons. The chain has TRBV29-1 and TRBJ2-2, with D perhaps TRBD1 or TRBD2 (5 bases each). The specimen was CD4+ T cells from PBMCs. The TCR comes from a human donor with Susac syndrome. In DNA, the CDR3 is TGCAGCGTTGACAGGGACGTGACCGGGGAGCTGTTTTTT. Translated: CSVDRDVTGELFF.